The next 26 T cell receptor beta chains were all read from a single sample in a study of shared clonotypes between healthy human individuals. Sequencing used immunoSEQ multiplex PCR; TCRdb keeps in-frame clones, though not all of them. The table shows some 1 million clones, with roughly 70% occurring only once. The material sequenced was memory CD4+ T cells sorted from blood. Subset described: CD45RA-negative fraction. These receptor sequences come from a man aged 18 to 30 in good health.

This clone turned up a few times. The rearrangement links TRBV6-1 to TRBJ1-1; D is uncertain. Germline V CDR1 and CDR2: MNHNS, SASEGT. The CDR3 is 13 amino acids. The germline V and J ends were trimmed by 5 bases and 3 bases, with 10 bases remaining between them. The CDR3 loop reads CASSRMGYTEAFF. Here the CDR3 DNA reads TGTGCCAGCAGTAGGATGGGGTACACTGAAGCTTTCTTT.

A note on this clone: A read error may account for a junction end that differs from germline. The rearrangement joins TRBV30 to TRBJ2-5; 9 bases align to TRBD2. The CDR3 has 11 residues. Germline V lookup: CDR1 GTSNPN, CDR2 SVGIG (reference sequence). The CDR3 coding sequence is TGTACCTGGAGTGCTAGCGGGACCCACCACTTC. Its translation is CTWSASGTHHF.

The rearrangement joins TRBV11-2 to TRBJ2-2, with a weak D call TRBD1 (6 bases). Germline V gene lookup returns CDR1 SGHAT and CDR2 FQNNGV. Deletions cut 3 bases from V and 0 bases from J, with 17 bases between. The CDR3 extends over 18 amino acids. The DNA for the CDR3 is TGTGCCAGCAGCTTGCGACCCGGACAGCTGGCGAACACCGGGGAGCTGTTTTTT. The encoded protein is CASSLRPGQLANTGELFF.

The rearrangement links TRBV5-8 to TRBJ1-5; D is perhaps TRBD1 (6 bases). Between the trimmed V and J ends, which lost 5 bases and 1 base, there was a span of 10 bases. The V gene's germline CDR1 is SGHTS and CDR2 YDEGEE. This CDR3 is 14 amino acids long. CDR3 nucleotide sequence: TGTGCCAGCAGGGCAGGACAGAGCAATCAGCCCCAGCATTTT. This sequence encodes CASRAGQSNQPQHF.

In this sample, this clone turned up a few times. CDR3 in DNA: TGTGCCAGCAGCCTCGCACCAATTAGCGGGGGGGTCTATACGCAGTATTTT. Encoded protein: CASSLAPISGGVYTQYF. V gene TRBV5-8 combines with J gene TRBJ2-3; 11 bases map to TRBD2. V lost 4 bases to trimming and J lost 7 bases; unmatched junction nucleotides: 14. This CDR3 has 17 residues. The germline gives CDR1 SGHTS, CDR2 YDEGEE.

This clone was observed a few times. The chain links TRBV10-3 to TRBJ1-5; D remains unclear. CDR1 and CDR2 from the germline V gene are ENHRY and SYGVKD. The V gene lost 5 bases and the J gene lost 0 bases, with 8 bases spanning the gap. The CDR3 is 14 residues long. The CDR3 region has the DNA TGTGCCATCAGTCCGGATTCTAGCAATCAGCCCCAGCATTTT. It yields the protein CAISPDSSNQPQHF.

The chain joins TRBV5-6 to TRBJ2-3, with D possibly being TRBD2 (6 bases). Germline CDR1 reads SGHDT; CDR2 reads YYEEEE. V was cut by 4 bases and J by 1 base, with 16 bases left in between. The CDR3 is made up of 16 amino acids. The DNA for the CDR3 is TGTGCCAGCAGCCCCGGCGGCGGGGCGGGCACAGATACGCAGTATTTT. Protein sequence: CASSPGGGAGTDTQYF.

J is TRBJ2-5 and V is TRBV10-3; the D is unclear. This CDR3 is built from 13 residues. Germline V gives CDR1 ENHRY, CDR2 SYGVKD. Trimming left V 5 bases short and J 7 bases short, with 14 bases between. CDR3 DNA sequence: TGTGCCATCAGTTCCCAAAGGTCCGGGACCCAGTACTTC. Its translation: CAISSQRSGTQYF.

This clone was recorded only once. The chain is built from TRBV19 and TRBJ1-4, with D unresolved. CDR3 length: 15 residues. Germline loops: CDR1 LNHDA, CDR2 SQIVND (reference sequence). The V end was cut by 3 bases, the J end by 2 bases, with 10 bases between. In DNA form, the CDR3 reads TGTGCCAGTAGTATCTTGCGGTCCACTAATGAAAAACTGTTTTTT. Amino acid sequence: CASSILRSTNEKLFF.

The chain employs TRBV11-3 and TRBJ2-7, with D perhaps matching TRBD2 (6 bases). The CDR3 length is 16 residues. CDR1 and CDR2 from the germline V gene are SGHNT and YENEEA. The germline V and J ends were trimmed by 5 bases and 1 base, with 18 bases remaining between them. CDR3 region: CASSLGGDDGSYEQYF. CDR3 sequence (DNA): TGTGCCAGCAGCCTCGGAGGGGATGACGGGTCCTACGAGCAGTACTTC.

The chain couples TRBV30 to TRBJ2-6, with 9 bases fitting TRBD1. The germline V gene encodes CDR1 GTSNPN and CDR2 SVGIG (reference sequence). Trimming took 3 bases from V and 3 from J; bases not matched to a gene: 6. This CDR3 region has 16 residues. The CDR3 DNA reads as TGTGCCTGGAGGGATACAGGGGGCGGTGGGGCCAACGTCCTGACTTTC. Translated, it gives CAWRDTGGGGANVLTF.

The chain combines TRBV7-9 with TRBJ2-2, with unresolved D. The CDR3 is 15 amino acids. From germline, CDR1 is SEHNR and CDR2 FQNEAQ (reference sequence). Trimming left V 7 bases short and J 0 bases short, with 12 bases between. This CDR3 reads CASITWHTNTGELFF. The CDR3 DNA sequence: TGTGCCAGCATCACGTGGCACACGAACACCGGGGAGCTGTTTTTT.

The V and J genes are TRBV9 and TRBJ2-5; tentatively, D is TRBD1 or TRBD2 (6 bases each). Germline CDR1 reads SGDLS; CDR2 reads YYNGEE. V lost 0 bases and J 4 bases, leaving 13 bases between the germline ends. This CDR3 is built from 15 residues. The CDR3: CASSVATGAAETQYF. CDR3 nucleotide sequence: TGTGCCAGCAGCGTAGCTACGGGGGCGGCAGAGACCCAGTACTTC.

The rearrangement joins TRBV6-5 to TRBJ1-6; TRBD1 is a possible D gene (5 bases). CDR1 is MNHEY, CDR2 SVGAGI, per germline. The CDR3 runs 14 residues. V was shortened by 6 bases and J by 4 bases, with 10 bases between the two germline ends. The CDR3 DNA reads as TGTGCCAGCAGACCCAGGGTGTATAATTCACCCCTCCACTTT. As protein: CASRPRVYNSPLHF.

The chain has TRBV29-1 and TRBJ2-1; TRBD2 matches at 7 bases. Trimming removed 0 bases from V and 6 bases from J; junction bases left unmatched: 11. CDR3 length: 16 residues. Germline loops: CDR1 SQVTM, CDR2 ANQGSEA. In DNA form, the CDR3 reads TGCAGCGTTGAAGAGAGGGCGGGGGTGTTGGTCAATGAGCAGTTCTTC. Translated, it gives CSVEERAGVLVNEQFF.

This clone was counted at least ten times. At the DNA level, this CDR3 is encoded by other sequences in the same sample as well. The gene calls are TRBV2 and TRBJ1-1, with TRBD1 as a possible D gene (6 bases). This CDR3 is 13 amino acids long. The V gene lost 6 bases and the J gene lost 0 bases, with 8 bases spanning the gap. Germline-derived CDR1 and CDR2 are SNHLY and FYNNEI. The CDR3 loop is CASSGQLNTEAFF. The DNA for the CDR3 is TGTGCCAGCAGCGGACAGTTGAACACTGAAGCTTTCTTT.

The genes are TRBV5-1 and TRBJ2-5, with 9 bases that match TRBD2. The CDR3 is made up of 15 amino acids. Germline CDR1 and CDR2: SGHRS and YFSETQ. V dropped 2 bases and J dropped 2; count of bases not matched to a gene: 4. The CDR3 loop reads CASSFAGGPQETQYF. The CDR3 DNA reads TGCGCCAGCAGCTTTGCGGGAGGGCCGCAAGAGACCCAGTACTTC. The entire variable domain, with the rest obtained from reference TRBV5-1 and TRBJ2-5, is as follows: KAGVTQTPRYLIKTRGQQVTLSCSPISGHRSVSWYQQTPGQGLQFLFEYFSETQRNKGNFPGRFSGRQFSNSRSEMNVSTLELGDSALYLCASSFAGGPQETQYFGPGTRLLVL.

This clone appeared a few times. This chain links TRBV7-6 with TRBJ2-5; 15 bases line up with TRBD2. Trimming removed 3 bases from V and 3 bases from J; junction bases left unmatched: 2. Germline-derived CDR1 and CDR2 are SGHVS and FNYEAQ. The CDR3 consists of 16 residues. The DNA of the CDR3 is TGTGCCAGCAGCTTTCGGACTAGCGGGGGGGAAGAGACCCAGTACTTC. Protein sequence: CASSFRTSGGEETQYF.

This clone was seen once. The chain has TRBV9 and TRBJ1-3; D not certain. CDR1 SGDLS and CDR2 YYNGEE come from the germline V gene. Trimming cost V 0 bases and J 3 bases, with 10 bases left between them. The CDR3 has 15 residues. The CDR3 region is CASSVADGLGNTIYF. The CDR3 DNA is TGTGCCAGCAGCGTAGCTGATGGACTTGGAAACACCATATATTTT.

The V and J genes are TRBV9 and TRBJ1-2, with D unclear. Germline CDR1 is SGDLS and CDR2 is YYNGEE. V shed 6 bases and J shed 0 bases, with 9 bases lying between them. The CDR3 runs to 13 residues. The CDR3 DNA sequence: TGTGCCAGCACGGCAGCCCCTAACTATGGCTACACCTTC. Translated, it gives CASTAAPNYGYTF.

The rearrangement uses TRBV28 and TRBJ2-1; D gene uncertain. Germline values: CDR1 MDHEN, CDR2 SYDVKM. With 6 bases removed from V and 7 bases from J, the gap between germline ends came to 22 bases. CDR3 length equals 16 residues. As DNA, the CDR3 is TGTGCCAGCAGCCCCCAAGGTTCGGATGGATGGAATGAGCAGTTCTTC. As protein: CASSPQGSDGWNEQFF.

This chain joins TRBV7-2 and TRBJ1-5; perhaps TRBD1 as D (5 bases). The germline V and J ends were trimmed by 4 bases and 7 bases, with 14 bases remaining between them. The CDR3 consists of 14 residues. The germline V gene has CDR1 SGHTA and CDR2 FQGNSA. The CDR3 protein is CASSSLPWGQPQHF. The CDR3, as DNA: TGTGCCAGCAGCTCCCTGCCCTGGGGCCAGCCCCAGCATTTT.

The chain is built from TRBV29-1 and TRBJ2-1; weak D call: TRBD1 (7 bases). V lost 5 bases and J lost 6, with 23 bases in between. CDR1 and CDR2 (germline): SQVTM, ANQGSEA. The CDR3 totals 16 residues. The CDR3 region has the DNA TGCAGCGTTATCGGTGGGGGGACAGCCGCCCTCAATGAGCAGTTCTTC. Translation gives CSVIGGGTAALNEQFF.

In its sample, this clone was seen a few times. V usage is TRBV5-4 and J usage is TRBJ2-7; TRBD2 matches at 10 bases. The CDR3 contains 15 residues. Germline-derived CDR1 and CDR2 are SGHNT and YYREEE (reference sequence). Unmatched junction bases numbered 5, after V lost 3 bases and J lost 2 bases. In DNA form, the CDR3 reads TGTGCCAGCAGCTCCAGCGGGAGGGCTACCTACGAGCAGTACTTC. Its translation is CASSSSGRATYEQYF.

The rearrangement links TRBV10-3 to TRBJ2-3; 8 nucleotides agree with TRBD2. The CDR3 contains 15 residues. Germline assignment: CDR1 ENHRY and CDR2 SYGVKD. Trimming took 1 base from V and 4 from J; bases not matched to a gene: 4. The DNA for the CDR3 is TGTGCCATCAGTGAGTATGCGGGAGGACCAGATACGCAGTATTTT. Translating it yields CAISEYAGGPDTQYF.

The chain employs TRBV4-2 and TRBJ1-5; 7 bases are a match to TRBD1. Trimming took 0 bases from V and 5 from J; bases not matched to a gene: 7. Germline assignment: CDR1 LGHNA and CDR2 YNFKEQ. The CDR3 contains 16 residues. The CDR3 bases are TGTGCCAGCAGCCAAGAAGGGGGCAGGGAGGATCAGCCCCAGCATTTT. Amino acids: CASSQEGGREDQPQHF.